The table lists the clone carrying this T cell receptor beta chain with a few counts. Its antigen is as yet unknown. Samples had at least 6.5 million PBMCs isolated from them. The source of the sample is a study of blood T cells in healthy people across ages. Overall study findings and caveats: Any conclusive comparison of naive versus antigen-experienced cells was prevented by using unsorted PBMCs.

Alongside a J-beta primer mix, a sample-barcoded 5' primer served in a second PCR lasting 7 to 11 cycles. Each cDNA molecule carried a tag from a template-switch adaptor that contained 12 random nucleotides. TCRdb re-called the 5' RACE reads with MiXCR, one entry per CDR3 protein. The sample has about 1.8 million distinct CDR3 sequences, approximately 50% seen once. The CDR3 spans 19 residues. The germline V gene encodes CDR1 SGHAT and CDR2 FQNNGV. Trimming pared 0 bases from V and 2 bases from J, leaving 20 bases between. The sequencing input was blood. The receptor's source is a woman aged 40-49 years in good health. The V gene is TRBV11-2, the J gene TRBJ2-1; the D gene is possibly TRBD2 (11 bases). The CDR3 coding sequence is TGTGCCAGCAGCTTAGAGGGACAGGGGACTAGCGGCCCCTACAATGAGCAGTTCTTC. This codes for CASSLEGQGTSGPYNEQFF.